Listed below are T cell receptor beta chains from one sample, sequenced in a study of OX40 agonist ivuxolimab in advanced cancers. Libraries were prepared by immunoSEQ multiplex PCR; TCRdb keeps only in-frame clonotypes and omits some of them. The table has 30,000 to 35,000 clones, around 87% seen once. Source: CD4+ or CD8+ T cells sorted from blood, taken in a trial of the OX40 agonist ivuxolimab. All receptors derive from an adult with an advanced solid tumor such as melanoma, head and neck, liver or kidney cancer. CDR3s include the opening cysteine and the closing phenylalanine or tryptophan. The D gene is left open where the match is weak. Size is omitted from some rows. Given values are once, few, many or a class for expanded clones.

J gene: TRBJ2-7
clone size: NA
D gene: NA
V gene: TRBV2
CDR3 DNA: TGTGCCAGCAGGGGCACGGCGGGATCCTACGAGCAGTACTTC
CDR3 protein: CASRGTAGSYEQYF

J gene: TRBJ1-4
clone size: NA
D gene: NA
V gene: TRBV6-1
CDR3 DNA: TGTGCCAGCAGGGAACCAACTAATGAAAAACTGTTTTTT
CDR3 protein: CASREPTNEKLFF

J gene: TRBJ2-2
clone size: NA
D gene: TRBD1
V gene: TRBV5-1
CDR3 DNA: TGCGCCAGCAGTATCCTAGGGACAGGGAACACCGGGGAGCTGTTTTTT
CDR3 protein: CASSILGTGNTGELFF

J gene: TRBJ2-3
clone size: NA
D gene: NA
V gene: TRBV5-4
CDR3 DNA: TGTGCCAGCAGCGGAGGGCTGAGCACAGATACGCAGTATTTT
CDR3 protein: CASSGGLSTDTQYF

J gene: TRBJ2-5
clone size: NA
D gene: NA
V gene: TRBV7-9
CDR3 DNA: TGTGCCAGCAGCTTAGGTAGTGGAAACCAAGAGACCCAGTACTTC
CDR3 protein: CASSLGSGNQETQYF

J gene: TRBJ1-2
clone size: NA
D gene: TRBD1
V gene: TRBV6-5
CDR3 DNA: TGTGCCAGCAGGATCCGGACAGGGGCCTATGGCTACACCTTC
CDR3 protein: CASRIRTGAYGYTF

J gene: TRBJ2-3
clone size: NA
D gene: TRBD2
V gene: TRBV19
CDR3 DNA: TGTGCCAGTAGTATAGGGACTAGCGGGAGGGCAAGAGATACGCAGTATTTT
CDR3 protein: CASSIGTSGRARDTQYF

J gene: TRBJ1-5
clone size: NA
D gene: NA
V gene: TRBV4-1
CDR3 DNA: TGCGCCAGCAGCCAAGTTAGAGATAGCAATCAGCCCCAGCATTTT
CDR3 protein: CASSQVRDSNQPQHF

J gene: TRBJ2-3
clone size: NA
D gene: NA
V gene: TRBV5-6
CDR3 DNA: TGTGCCAGCAGCACCTGGGGCGGTCTGTCAAATACGCAGTATTTT
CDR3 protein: CASSTWGGLSNTQYF

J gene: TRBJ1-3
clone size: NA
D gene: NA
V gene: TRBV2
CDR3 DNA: TGTGCCAGCAATCCGGACCTCTCGAGAAACACCATATATTTT
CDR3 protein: CASNPDLSRNTIYF

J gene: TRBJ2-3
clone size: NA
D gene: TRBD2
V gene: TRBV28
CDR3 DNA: TGTGCCAGCCAGGCTAGCGGTGTCACAGATACGCAGTATTTT
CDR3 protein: CASQASGVTDTQYF

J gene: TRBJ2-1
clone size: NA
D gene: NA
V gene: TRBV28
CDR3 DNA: TGTGCCAGCAGTTTTGAGGGCACCTACAATGAGCAGTTCTTC
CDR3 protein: CASSFEGTYNEQFF

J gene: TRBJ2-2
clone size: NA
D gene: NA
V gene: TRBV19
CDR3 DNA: TGTGCCAGTAGTGCCGTTAGCGGAGCCAACACCGGGGAGCTGTTTTTT
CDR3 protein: CASSAVSGANTGELFF

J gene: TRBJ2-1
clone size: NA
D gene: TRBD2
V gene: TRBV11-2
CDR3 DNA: TGTGCCAGCAGCTTAGCTCGGAGGACTAGCAGTTACAATGAGCAGTTCTTC
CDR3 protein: CASSLARRTSSYNEQFF

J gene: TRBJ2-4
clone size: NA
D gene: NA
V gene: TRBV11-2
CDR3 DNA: TGTGCCAGCAGCTTCCGGGGGTCGGGGGCCAAAAACATTCAGTACTTC
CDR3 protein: CASSFRGSGAKNIQYF

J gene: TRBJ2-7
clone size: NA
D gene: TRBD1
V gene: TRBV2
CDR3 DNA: TGTGCCAGCAGTGACGGACAGGGGCGGTTTGGTGCCTACGAGCAGTACTTC
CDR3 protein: CASSDGQGRFGAYEQYF

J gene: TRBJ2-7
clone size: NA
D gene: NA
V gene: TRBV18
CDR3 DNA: TGTGCCAGCTCACCAACCGGGAGCAGGGCCGAGCAGTACTTC
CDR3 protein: CASSPTGSRAEQYF

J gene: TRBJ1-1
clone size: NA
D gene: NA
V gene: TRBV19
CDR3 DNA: TGTGCCAGTAGCTACACCCAGGACACTGAAGCTTTCTTT
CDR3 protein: CASSYTQDTEAFF

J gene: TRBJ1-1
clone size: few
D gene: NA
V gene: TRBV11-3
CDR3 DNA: TGTGCCAGCAGCTTAGACGGGGACACTGAAGCTTTCTTT
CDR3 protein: CASSLDGDTEAFF

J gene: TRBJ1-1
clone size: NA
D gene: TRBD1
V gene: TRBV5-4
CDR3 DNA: TGTGCCAGCAGCTCGATGACAGGGAGCTACACTGAAGCTTTCTTT
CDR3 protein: CASSSMTGSYTEAFF

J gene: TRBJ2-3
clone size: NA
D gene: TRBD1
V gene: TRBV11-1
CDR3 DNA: TGTGCCAGCAGTCATCGAACCGGGACAGGGAGCACAGATACGCAGTATTTT
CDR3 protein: CASSHRTGTGSTDTQYF

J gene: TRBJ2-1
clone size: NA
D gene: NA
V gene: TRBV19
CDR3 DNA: TGTGCCAGTAGTATGGTCCCCATCTCAAGGGATAGCTCCTACAATGAGCAGTTCTTC
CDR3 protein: CASSMVPISRDSSYNEQFF

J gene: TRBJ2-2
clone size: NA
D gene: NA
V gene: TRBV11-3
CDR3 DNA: TGTGCCAGCAGCGGAGGGGGACAGTTCACCGGGGAGCTGTTTTTT
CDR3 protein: CASSGGGQFTGELFF

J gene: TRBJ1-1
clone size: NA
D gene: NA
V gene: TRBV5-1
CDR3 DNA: TGCGCCAGCAGCTTGGTTTCCGGGGACACTGAAGCTTTCTTT
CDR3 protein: CASSLVSGDTEAFF

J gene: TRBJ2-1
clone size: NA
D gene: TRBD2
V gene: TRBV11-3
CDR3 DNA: TGTGCCAGCAGCTCCAGGACTAGTAATGAGCAGTTCTTC
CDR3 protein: CASSSRTSNEQFF

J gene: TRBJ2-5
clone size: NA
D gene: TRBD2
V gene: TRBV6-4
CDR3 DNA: TGTGCCAGCAGTCCCATAGCGGGAGGGCCAGAGACCCAGTACTTC
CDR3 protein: CASSPIAGGPETQYF

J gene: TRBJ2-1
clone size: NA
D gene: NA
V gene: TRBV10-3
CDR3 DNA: TGTGCCATCACCATGACAGGGGAAGATAGCGGGAGAAGGTCCTACAATGAGCAGTTCTTC
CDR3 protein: CAITMTGEDSGRRSYNEQFF

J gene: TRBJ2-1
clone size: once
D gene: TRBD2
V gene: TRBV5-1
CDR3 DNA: TGCGCCAGCAGCTTGTCTAGCGGGTCCTACAATGAGCAGTTCTTC
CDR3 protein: CASSLSSGSYNEQFF

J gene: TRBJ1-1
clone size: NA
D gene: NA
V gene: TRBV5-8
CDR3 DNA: TGTGCCAGCAGCTTGTGGGCTGAAGCTTTCTTT
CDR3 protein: CASSLWAEAFF

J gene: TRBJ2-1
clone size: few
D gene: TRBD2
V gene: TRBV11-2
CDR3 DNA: TGTGCCAGCAGCTTAAGGGGTAGCGGGGGCTCCTACAATGAGCAGTTCTTC
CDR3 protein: CASSLRGSGGSYNEQFF

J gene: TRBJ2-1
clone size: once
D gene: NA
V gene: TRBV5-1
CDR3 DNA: TGCGCCAGCAGCTTGGACGGGGACTCCTACAATGAGCAGTTCTTC
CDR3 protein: CASSLDGDSYNEQFF

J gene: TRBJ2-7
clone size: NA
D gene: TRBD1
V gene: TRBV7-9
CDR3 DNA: TGTGCCAGCAGCTCCAAGCCGGGACAGGGGGCCTACGAGCAGTACTTC
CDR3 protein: CASSSKPGQGAYEQYF

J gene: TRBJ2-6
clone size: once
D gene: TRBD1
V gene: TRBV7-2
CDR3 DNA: TGTGCCAGCAGCTTAAATCCAGGGGGCTGGAGCTCTGGGGCCAACGTCCTGACTTTC
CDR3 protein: CASSLNPGGWSSGANVLTF

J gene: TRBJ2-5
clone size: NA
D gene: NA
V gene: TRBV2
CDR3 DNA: TGTGCCAGCAGTTCACTAGGGGCGGGGGAGACCCAGTACTTC
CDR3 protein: CASSSLGAGETQYF

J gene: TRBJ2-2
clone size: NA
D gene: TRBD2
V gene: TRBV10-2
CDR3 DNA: TGCGCCAGCAGTGAATCCGGCCTAGCGGGACTGAGGGGCGGGGAGCTGTTTTTT
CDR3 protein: CASSESGLAGLRGGELFF

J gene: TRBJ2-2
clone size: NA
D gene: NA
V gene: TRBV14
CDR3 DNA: TGTGCCAGCAGCGTAGTGAGCACCGGGGAGCTGTTTTTT
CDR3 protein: CASSVVSTGELFF

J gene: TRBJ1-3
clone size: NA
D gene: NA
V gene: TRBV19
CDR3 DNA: TGTGCCAGTAGTATTGGGTCGAGGAACACCATATATTTT
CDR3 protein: CASSIGSRNTIYF

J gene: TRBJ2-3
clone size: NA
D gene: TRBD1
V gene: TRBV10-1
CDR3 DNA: TGCGCCAGCAGTGAGGACAGGGAAGGCACAGATACGCAGTATTTT
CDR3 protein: CASSEDREGTDTQYF

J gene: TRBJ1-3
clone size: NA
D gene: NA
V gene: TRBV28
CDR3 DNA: TGTGCCAGCAGTTTATACCGGGAGGGGAACACCATATATTTT
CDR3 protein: CASSLYREGNTIYF

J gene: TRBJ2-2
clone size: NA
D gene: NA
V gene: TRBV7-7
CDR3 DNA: TGTGCTAGCAGCCCGTGGGGGACCGGGGAGCTGTTTTTT
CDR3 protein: CASSPWGTGELFF

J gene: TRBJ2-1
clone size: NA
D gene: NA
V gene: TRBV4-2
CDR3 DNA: TGTGCCAGCAGCCAAGAGGGTAGGAACAATGAGCAGTTCTTC
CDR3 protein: CASSQEGRNNEQFF

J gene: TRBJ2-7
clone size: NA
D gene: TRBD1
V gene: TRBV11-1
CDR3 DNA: TGTGCCAGCAGCCCACAGGGGGCGAACTACGAGCAGTACTTC
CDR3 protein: CASSPQGANYEQYF

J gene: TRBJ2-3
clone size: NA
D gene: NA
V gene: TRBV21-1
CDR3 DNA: TGTGCCAGCAGCAAAGTGAAGTATTTT
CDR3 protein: CASSKVKYF

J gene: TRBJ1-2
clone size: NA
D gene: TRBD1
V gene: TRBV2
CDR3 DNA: TGTGCCAGCAGTCTGAGCCGGGACAGGGGACCTCCTTACACCTTC
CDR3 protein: CASSLSRDRGPPYTF

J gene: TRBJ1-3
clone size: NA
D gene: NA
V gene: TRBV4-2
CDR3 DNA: TGTGCCAGCAGCTTGGACCCACAGGGAAACACCATATATTTT
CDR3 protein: CASSLDPQGNTIYF

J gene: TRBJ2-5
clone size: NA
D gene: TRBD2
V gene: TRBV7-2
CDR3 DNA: TGTGCCAGCAGTGGACTAGCGGGAGGTGAGACCCAGTACTTC
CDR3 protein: CASSGLAGGETQYF

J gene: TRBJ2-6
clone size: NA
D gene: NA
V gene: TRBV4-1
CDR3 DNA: TGCGCCAGCAGCCAAGCCCCCGGACAGTCTGGGGCCAACGTCCTGACTTTC
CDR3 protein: CASSQAPGQSGANVLTF

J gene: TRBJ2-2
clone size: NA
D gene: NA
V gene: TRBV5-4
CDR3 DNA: TGTGCCAGCAGCTTGGCCAGGGTCCCTAACACCGGGGAGCTGTTTTTT
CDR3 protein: CASSLARVPNTGELFF

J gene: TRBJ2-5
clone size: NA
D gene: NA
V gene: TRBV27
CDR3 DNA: TGTGCCAGCAGTCGAACCGGGACACTCGTGGGAGAGACCCAGTACTTC
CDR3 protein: CASSRTGTLVGETQYF

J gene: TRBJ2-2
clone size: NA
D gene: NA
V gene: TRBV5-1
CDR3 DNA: TGCGCCAGCAGCACTAGCCGAACCGGGGAGCTGTTTTTT
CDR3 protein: CASSTSRTGELFF

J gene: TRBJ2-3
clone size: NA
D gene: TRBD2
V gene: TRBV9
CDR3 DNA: TGTGCCAGCGGTCGGGGACTAGCCACAGATACGCAGTATTTT
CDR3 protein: CASGRGLATDTQYF

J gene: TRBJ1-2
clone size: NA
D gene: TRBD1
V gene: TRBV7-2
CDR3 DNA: TGTGCCAGCAGCCCCTCGACAGGGAACACCTATGGCTACACCTTC
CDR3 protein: CASSPSTGNTYGYTF